Following are 2 T cell receptor beta chains from one sample sequenced in a study of T cell repertoires in cytomegalovirus infection. No cognate antigen is known for these TCRs. TCRdb ran MiXCR on the reads and lists one entry per CDR3 protein. This sample has hundreds of thousands of distinct CDR3 sequences, with about 39% found just once. Sample: cultured PBMCs, taken from culture after CMV antigen stimulation. The receptors were gathered from a human donor in good health (CMV status not recorded). Some clones in this sample may be carry-over from other donors' samples.

This clonotype was seen only a few times. The chain uses TRBV20-1 and TRBJ1-5; 7 bases agree with TRBD1. The CDR3 spans 13 residues. The V gene's germline CDR1 is DFQATT and CDR2 SNEGSKA (reference sequence). V was pared by 6 bases and J by 5 bases, with 7 bases of the junction left unmatched. In DNA form, the CDR3 reads TGCAGTGCCCGTCTAACAGGGGATCAGCCCCAGCATTTT. Its protein is CSARLTGDQPQHF.

This clonotype occurred once. A read error may produce the germline difference seen at one junction end. This rearrangement joins TRBV7-2 to TRBJ2-7; TRBD2 is a possible D gene (6 bases). Germline-derived CDR1 and CDR2 are SGHTA and FQGNSA. The CDR3 runs to 15 residues. Here the CDR3 reads CARSLPPGGTYEQYF. The CDR3, as DNA: TGTGCCAGAAGCTTACCGCCTGGCGGGACCTACGAGCAGTACTTC.